The sequence of this T cell receptor beta chain was determined in a study of blood T cell repertoires in COVID-19 (dated by TCRdb to about 2020). Turning to the overall study: Recovered participants in ImmuneRACE Cohort 3 were defined by two consecutive negative NP/OP PCR tests, clearance by a healthcare professional, or resolution of symptoms. Samples from collaborators originated in the United States, Italy and Spain and spanned both the acute and convalescent phases of COVID-19. The prospective study material was composed of cDNA or gDNA derived from T cells, B-cell-depleted T cells, or PBMCs. The dataset comprised deeply sampled blood TCRbeta repertoires from subjects exposed to, actively infected with, or recovered from COVID-19. The repertoires were made available in a free public database intended to serve as a resource for research on the immune response to SARS-CoV-2. The samples were drawn from the first 160 participants of the ongoing ImmuneRACE study and from 1,254 subjects provided by 6 global collaborators. Nearly every sample came with metadata listing a de-identified subject ID, COVID-19 status, age in years and sex. HLA class I and class II types, where available, came from metadata supplied by the sample provider rather than from assay-based typing.

Participants in the prospective study were aged roughly 18 to 89 years, lived in approximately 26 United States geographic areas, and enrolled through a virtual design. In the prospective study, participants were assigned to cohorts based on the clinical history participants reported in a screening survey and a study questionnaire. Mobile phlebotomists in the prospective study collected whole blood, serum and a nasopharyngeal or oropharyngeal swab from every participant. Prospective study participants could optionally give additional blood draws and questionnaires over an approximately 2-month period. Blood samples from the prospective study were shipped frozen or at room temperature prior to DNA extraction. Turning to this clone: Its antigen is still unknown. Per-base quality was not reported, and no clone a single base away is much larger than it.

Study-wide conclusions, independent of this receptor: How much clinical and demographic metadata was included differed by source and by participant, and the metadata was provided uncurated.

Trimming at the junction amounts to 3 bases on V and 4 bases on J, and the germline ends lie 10 bases apart. From its cysteine to its phenylalanine, the CDR3 spans 13 amino acids. Only the CDR3 DNA is retained, 39 bases long and in frame from the first base. CDR1 SGHTA and CDR2 FQGTGA were looked up in the germline V gene. TCRbeta CDR3 regions were amplified from genomic DNA by means of the immunoSEQ Assay, a bias-controlled multiplex PCR. Per the original workflow: Within the assay, amplification of reference gene primers was used to estimate how many nucleated cells each sample contained. Sequence reads were collapsed and filtered to measure the absolute abundance of every unique TCRbeta CDR3 rearrangement. For each sample, productive Simpson clonality was calculated as the square root of Simpson's diversity index over productive rearrangements. As stored in TCRdb, this immuneACCESS dataset retains in-frame rearrangements with V and J assigned. A fraction of the clones does not appear; measured against another copy, unresolved V genes explain less than half of the discrepancy, and the remainder lacks a known reason. V, J and clone size reflect that table, while D and trimming were determined from the DNA. For this sample there are some 160,000 clones; roughly 85% appear just once. The biggest ten clones account for 15% to 20% of the sample.

This TCR was recovered from a woman aged 70 to 79 in a cohort exposed to, infected with or recovered from COVID-19 (not recorded which). The material sequenced was PBMCs or T cells enriched from blood (not recorded which). The V and J segments used are TRBV7-3 and TRBJ2-7; the D gene is perhaps TRBD1, from 5 matching bases. The DNA sequence follows: TGTGCCAGCAGCTTGGGAACAGGATACGAGCAGTACTTC. This yields the protein CASSLGTGYEQYF.